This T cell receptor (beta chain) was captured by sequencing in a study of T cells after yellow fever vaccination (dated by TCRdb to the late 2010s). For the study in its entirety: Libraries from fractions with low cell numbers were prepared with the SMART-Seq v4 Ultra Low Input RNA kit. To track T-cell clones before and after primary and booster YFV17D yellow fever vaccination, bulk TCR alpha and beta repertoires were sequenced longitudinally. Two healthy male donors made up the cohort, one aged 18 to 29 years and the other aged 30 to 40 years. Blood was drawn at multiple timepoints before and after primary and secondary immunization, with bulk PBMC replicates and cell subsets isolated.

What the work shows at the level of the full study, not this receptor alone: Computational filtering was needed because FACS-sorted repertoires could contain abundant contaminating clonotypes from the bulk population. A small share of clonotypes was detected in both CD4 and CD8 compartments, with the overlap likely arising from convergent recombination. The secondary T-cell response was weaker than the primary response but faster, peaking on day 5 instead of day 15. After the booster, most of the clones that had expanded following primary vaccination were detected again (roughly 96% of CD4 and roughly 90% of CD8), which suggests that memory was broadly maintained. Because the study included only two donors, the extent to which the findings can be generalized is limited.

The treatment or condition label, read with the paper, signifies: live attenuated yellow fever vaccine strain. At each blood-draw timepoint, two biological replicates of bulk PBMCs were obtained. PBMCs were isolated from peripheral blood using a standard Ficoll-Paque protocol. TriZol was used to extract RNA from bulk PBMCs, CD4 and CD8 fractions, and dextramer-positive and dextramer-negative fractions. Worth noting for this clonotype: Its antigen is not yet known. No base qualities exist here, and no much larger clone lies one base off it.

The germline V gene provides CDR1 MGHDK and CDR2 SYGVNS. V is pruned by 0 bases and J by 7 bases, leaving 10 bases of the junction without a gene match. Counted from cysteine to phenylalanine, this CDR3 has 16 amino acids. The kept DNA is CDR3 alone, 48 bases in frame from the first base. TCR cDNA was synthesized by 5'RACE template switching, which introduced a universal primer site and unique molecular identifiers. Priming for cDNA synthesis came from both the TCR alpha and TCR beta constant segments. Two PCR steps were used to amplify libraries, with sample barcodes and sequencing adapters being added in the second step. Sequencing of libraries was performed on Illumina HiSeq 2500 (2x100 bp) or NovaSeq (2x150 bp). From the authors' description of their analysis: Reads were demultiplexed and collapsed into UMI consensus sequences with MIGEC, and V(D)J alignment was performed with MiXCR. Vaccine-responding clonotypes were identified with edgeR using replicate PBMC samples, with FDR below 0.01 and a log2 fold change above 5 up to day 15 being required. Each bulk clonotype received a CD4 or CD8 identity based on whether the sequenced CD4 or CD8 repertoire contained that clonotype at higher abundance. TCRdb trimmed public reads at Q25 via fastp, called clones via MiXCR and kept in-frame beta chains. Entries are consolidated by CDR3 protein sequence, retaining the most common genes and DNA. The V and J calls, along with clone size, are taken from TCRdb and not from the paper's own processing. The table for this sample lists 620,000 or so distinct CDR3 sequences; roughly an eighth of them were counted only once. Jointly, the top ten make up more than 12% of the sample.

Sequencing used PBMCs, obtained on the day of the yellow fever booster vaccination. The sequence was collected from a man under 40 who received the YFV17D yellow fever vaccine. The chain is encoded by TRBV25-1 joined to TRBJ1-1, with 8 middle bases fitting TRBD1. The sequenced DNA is TGTGCCAGCAGTGAATATTCCACAGGGGGTCGGGGTGAAGCTTTCTTT. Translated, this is CASSEYSTGGRGEAFF.